The present T cell receptor (beta chain) was sequenced within a study of regulatory T cells in long-lasting Graves disease. Study observations and caveats: Gene preferences differed: TRBV28, TRBJ1-2, TRBJ2-5 in persistent cases. Relative to new patients (approximately 960), persistent patients exhibited greater sharing of public clonotypes (2,741).

Germline V gene lookup returns CDR1 SEHNR and CDR2 FQNEAQ (reference sequence). The CDR3 loop spans 18 amino acids. With V trimmed by 6 bases and J by 2 bases, 11 bases remained unmatched. The time point is: newly diagnosed GD, antithyroid drugs for less than 3 months. From PBMCs, RNA was extracted and then used to make the TCR library. iRepertoire HTBI primers and Arm-PCR of CDR3 regions built TCR beta libraries. TCRdb redid the calling of the multiplex PCR reads with MiXCR, one entry per CDR3 protein. The repertoire holds around 360,000 distinct CDR3 sequences, with 15% to 20% as singletons. Points on this clonotype: As yet, its antigen is unknown.

Another study also made use of these data, one on T cells in Graves' hyperthyroidism and ophthalmopathy.

The sequences come from peripheral blood mononuclear cells (PBMCs), collected at new diagnosis, from a patient treated with antithyroid drugs. The rearrangement uses TRBV7-9 and TRBJ2-3; the match to TRBD2 covers 13 bases. The source is a woman aged 18-29 years with Graves disease. The CDR3 nucleotides are TGTGCCAGCAGTGCCGGGACTAGCGGGACGCCTGCCACAGATACGCAGTATTTT. Its translation: CASSAGTSGTPATDTQYF.